Listed below are T cell receptor beta chains from one sample, sequenced in a study of post-analysis software for immune sequencing data. MiXCR was run by TCRdb on the PCR reads, yielding one entry per CDR3 protein. The repertoire consists of fewer than 850,000 distinct CDR3 sequences, with around 46% occurring once and the leading ten covering 4% to 5%. Sequencing used blood. The source of these receptors is a girl between 5 and 17 years old with multiple sclerosis. The CDR3 runs from the conserved cysteine through the conserved F or W. Each record gives: V gene, clone size, D gene, J gene, CDR3 protein, CDR3 DNA. D genes are given only for firm matches. Clone sizes are given selectively: once, few, many, or a class where the clone is expanded.

TRBV3-1	-	-	TRBJ2-1	CASSQDLKALNEQFF	TGTGCCAGCAGCCAAGACCTAAAAGCCCTCAATGAGCAGTTCTTC
TRBV20-1	-	-	TRBJ2-5	CSARVGQKETQYF	TGCAGTGCTAGAGTAGGGCAAAAAGAGACCCAGTACTTC
TRBV10-3	few	-	TRBJ2-7	CVISGTQGSYEQYF	TGTGTCATCAGTGGGACCCAGGGCTCCTACGAGCAGTACTTC
TRBV15	few	TRBD1	TRBJ2-3	CATSRDLGTGSTDTQYF	TGTGCCACCAGCAGAGATCTTGGGACAGGGAGCACAGATACGCAGTATTTT
TRBV20-1	-	TRBD2	TRBJ2-1	CSAKAGGDNEQFF	TGCAGTGCCAAAGCGGGGGGGGACAATGAGCAGTTCTTC
TRBV11-2	-	-	TRBJ2-7	CASSLVQGRSYEQYF	TGTGCCAGCAGCTTAGTCCAGGGACGATCCTACGAGCAGTACTTC
TRBV6-1	few	-	TRBJ2-7	CASSWPRGYEQYF	TGTGCCAGCAGTTGGCCCCGGGGGTACGAGCAGTACTTC
TRBV5-1	few	-	TRBJ2-5	CASSYRTVQETQYF	TGCGCCAGCAGCTATCGGACAGTTCAAGAGACCCAGTACTTC
TRBV20-1	many	-	TRBJ1-1	CSAGWRNTEAFF	TGCAGTGCTGGGTGGAGGAACACTGAAGCTTTCTTT
TRBV24-1	-	TRBD2	TRBJ2-1	CATSGGLAGYNEQFF	TGTGCCACCAGTGGGGGACTAGCGGGATACAATGAGCAGTTCTTC
TRBV7-9	-	-	TRBJ1-6	CASSIQGDSPLHF	TGTGCCAGCAGCATACAGGGCGATTCACCCCTCCACTTT
TRBV6-5	-	-	TRBJ2-7	CASNSDRPLYEQYF	TGTGCCAGCAACTCAGACAGGCCCCTCTACGAGCAGTACTTC
TRBV7-8	-	TRBD2	TRBJ2-7	CASSFMLTGTSGRPILVEQYF	TGTGCCAGCAGCTTCATGTTAACCGGGACTAGCGGGAGACCAATCCTTGTCGAGCAGTACTTC
TRBV21-1	-	-	TRBJ2-7	CASTPSKVDYEQYF	TGTGCCAGCACTCCGTCGAAGGTTGACTACGAGCAGTACTTC
TRBV20-1	few	-	TRBJ1-2	CSAFYPAGVMGYGYTF	TGCAGTGCTTTTTACCCTGCAGGGGTGATGGGGTATGGCTACACCTTC
TRBV5-1	many	-	TRBJ2-7	CASSEVSSYEQYF	TGCGCCAGTTCGGAGGTTAGCTCCTACGAGCAGTACTTC
TRBV7-9	-	-	TRBJ1-1	CASSLAGRRTEAFF	TGTGCCAGCAGCTTAGCGGGGCGCCGGACTGAAGCTTTCTTT
TRBV25-1	-	TRBD2	TRBJ2-1	CASRPGLGSYNEQFF	TGTGCCAGCCGCCCGGGACTAGGGTCCTACAATGAGCAGTTCTTC
TRBV4-1	-	TRBD1	TRBJ2-5	CASSAQQGAGGETQYF	TGCGCCAGCAGCGCCCAACAGGGGGCTGGAGGAGAGACCCAGTACTTC
TRBV4-1	-	TRBD2	TRBJ2-3	CASSQDLTGGPYDTQYF	TGTGCCAGCAGCCAAGATCTTACGGGAGGGCCATACGATACGCAGTATTTT
TRBV7-2	-	-	TRBJ1-2	CASSWDGGGYGYTF	TGTGCCAGCAGCTGGGACGGCGGGGGCTATGGCTACACCTTC
TRBV7-9	-	TRBD2	TRBJ2-1	CASSLPGLAGGGVNEQFF	TGTGCCAGCAGCTTGCCGGGACTAGCGGGAGGCGGGGTCAATGAGCAGTTCTTC
TRBV5-1	-	-	TRBJ2-5	CASSQLGQEGETQYF	TGCGCCAGCAGCCAACTGGGGCAGGAAGGGGAGACCCAGTACTTC
TRBV5-1	-	-	TRBJ2-6	CASSRGGQNPNVLTF	TGCGCCAGCAGCCGGGGAGGACAGAACCCCAACGTCCTGACTTTC
TRBV12-3/TRBV12-4	-	-	TRBJ2-3	CASTKGDTQYF	TGTGCCAGCACGAAAGGAGATACGCAGTATTTT
TRBV29-1	-	-	TRBJ1-2	CSVGGGVGAYGYTF	TGCAGCGTTGGAGGGGGGGTAGGAGCTTATGGCTACACCTTC
TRBV3-1	-	-	TRBJ2-1	CASSVRAPAPNEQFF	TGTGCCAGCAGCGTCCGGGCCCCGGCCCCCAATGAGCAGTTCTTC
TRBV6-2/TRBV6-3	-	-	TRBJ2-3	CASIPGVLNWDTQYF	TGTGCCAGCATTCCCGGGGTACTCAACTGGGATACGCAGTATTTT
TRBV4-1	-	-	TRBJ2-3	CASSLQSGTSTDTQYF	TGCGCCAGCAGCCTCCAAAGCGGGACAAGCACAGATACGCAGTATTTT
TRBV3-1	-	-	TRBJ2-5	CASSQVADGQETQYF	TGTGCCAGCAGCCAAGTAGCGGACGGGCAAGAGACCCAGTACTTC
TRBV29-1	-	-	TRBJ2-7	CSVAREIDDEQYF	TGCAGCGTTGCACGGGAGATCGATGACGAGCAGTACTTC
TRBV3-1	-	-	TRBJ2-1	CASSPELPAGEQFF	TGTGCCAGCAGCCCCGAACTCCCGGCCGGTGAGCAGTTCTTC
TRBV7-9	few	TRBD2	TRBJ2-1	CASSSPAGAVYNEQFF	TGTGCCAGCAGCTCCCCAGCGGGAGCGGTCTACAATGAGCAGTTCTTC
TRBV3-1	few	TRBD2	TRBJ2-7	CASSFGTSRPYEQYF	TGTGCCAGCAGCTTCGGGACTAGCAGACCCTACGAGCAGTACTTC
TRBV29-1	-	-	TRBJ2-3	CSVGSSKLPTDTQYF	TGCAGCGTTGGCTCCAGTAAACTACCCACAGATACGCAGTATTTT
TRBV24-1	-	-	TRBJ2-2	CATSNSGLTGELFF	TGTGCCACCAGTAACTCAGGGCTCACCGGGGAGCTGTTTTTT
TRBV7-9	-	-	TRBJ2-3	CASSLARPDLTDTQYF	TGTGCCAGCAGCTTAGCGCGCCCAGACCTCACAGATACGCAGTATTTT
TRBV12-5	-	TRBD1	TRBJ1-2	CASGPTGFPNLRGYTF	TGTGCTAGTGGCCCGACAGGGTTTCCGAATCTGCGGGGCTACACCTTC
TRBV7-2	-	-	TRBJ2-7	CASSLTGGRADYEQYF	TGTGCCAGCAGCTTAACTGGGGGTAGGGCGGACTACGAGCAGTACTTC
TRBV7-2	few	-	TRBJ2-1	CASSLAAREGVYNEQFF	TGTGCCAGCAGCTTAGCGGCCAGGGAGGGGGTTTACAATGAGCAGTTCTTC
TRBV9	-	-	TRBJ1-2	CASSSHRVGSGYTF	TGTGCCAGCAGCAGCCACAGGGTCGGTTCTGGCTACACCTTC
TRBV5-1	-	-	TRBJ2-7	CASSLARHSSSYEQYF	TGCGCCAGCAGCTTGGCCCGACACTCCTCATCCTACGAGCAGTACTTC
TRBV20-1	few	-	TRBJ2-1	CSARDVGHEQFF	TGCAGTGCTAGAGATGTTGGCCATGAGCAGTTCTTC
TRBV27	-	TRBD1	TRBJ2-1	CASGTVGNEQFF	TGTGCCAGTGGGACAGTCGGCAATGAGCAGTTCTTC
TRBV14	-	TRBD1	TRBJ1-2	CASSQGFGGTGDGYTF	TGTGCCAGCAGCCAAGGATTTGGGGGAACAGGGGATGGCTACACCTTC
TRBV6-5	many	TRBD2	TRBJ2-1	CASGTSSYNEQFF	TGTGCCAGCGGGACTAGCTCCTACAATGAGCAGTTCTTC
TRBV20-1	-	-	TRBJ2-1	CSARAGAASYNEQFF	TGCAGTGCTAGAGCCGGGGCGGCCTCCTACAATGAGCAGTTCTTC
TRBV6-2/TRBV6-3	few	-	TRBJ1-2	CASRDAGDYGYTF	TGTGCCAGCAGGGACGCGGGGGACTATGGCTACACCTTC
TRBV7-2	-	TRBD1	TRBJ2-5	CASSLAGQGAETQYF	TGCGCCAGCAGCTTAGCGGGACAGGGGGCAGAGACCCAGTACTTC
TRBV12-3/TRBV12-4	few	-	TRBJ2-1	CASSLGLVTPEMEQFF	TGTGCCAGCAGTTTAGGACTAGTCACCCCCGAGATGGAGCAGTTCTTC
TRBV14	-	-	TRBJ2-3	CASSQEHNPSTDTQYF	TGTGCCAGCAGCCAAGAACATAACCCTAGCACAGATACGCAGTATTTT
TRBV28	few	-	TRBJ1-2	CASSPRGDTNYGYTF	TGTGCCAGCAGCCCTCGAGGGGATACTAACTATGGCTACACCTTC
TRBV7-2	-	-	TRBJ2-2	CASSPKGPGLTGELFF	TGTGCCAGCAGCCCAAAAGGACCTGGGTTGACCGGGGAGCTGTTTTTT